This TCR beta chain derives from a study of T cell changes during pregnancy in multiple sclerosis. The V gene lost 2 bases and the J gene lost 2 bases, with 19 bases spanning the gap. CDR1 is MDHEN, CDR2 SYDVKM, per germline. This CDR3 comprises 17 residues. The method was immunoSEQ multiplex PCR; TCRdb's version includes in-frame clones alone and lacks a portion of them. The top ten clones hold just over 0.65% of a sample with roughly 53,000 clones, 92% of them seen once. V and J are TRBV28 and TRBJ2-7; D perhaps matches TRBD2 (6 bases). The sequence was collected from a female donor with multiple sclerosis, enrolled in a pregnancy study. This sample comprised CD4+ T cells from peripheral blood mononuclear cells, obtained in the third trimester of pregnancy. CDR3 loop: CASSLILGGRTTYEQYF. The CDR3 DNA follows: TGTGCCAGCAGTTTAATATTGGGGGGTCGAACTACCTACGAGCAGTACTTC.